Following are 29 T cell receptor beta chains from one sample sequenced in a study of T cell repertoires in cytomegalovirus infection. TCRdb re-derived calls from the reads in MiXCR, one entry per CDR3 protein. The data show some 440,000 distinct CDR3 sequences, roughly 30% seen once. The sample was PBMCs. The receptor source for this set is a human donor in good health (CMV status not recorded). Some clones in this sample may be carry-over from other donors' samples.

V and J are TRBV20-1 and TRBJ1-4; the match to TRBD1 covers 7 bases. Germline CDR1 is DFQATT and CDR2 is SNEGSKA (reference sequence). The CDR3 has 13 amino acids. With 6 bases clipped from V and 3 bases from J, the junction kept 4 bases outside the gene matches. The CDR3 DNA sequence: TGCAGTGCGGACGGGACAGCTAATGAAAAACTGTTTTTT. This sequence encodes CSADGTANEKLFF.

A note on this clonotype: The junction departs from the called germline gene at one end, perhaps through a read error. The chain is built from TRBV11-2 and TRBJ1-1; D is unresolved. CDR3 length: 14 residues. Germline V gene data show CDR1 as SGHAT and CDR2 as FQNNGV. CDR3 loop: CASSLGGMNTEALF. The CDR3 nucleotides read TGTGCCAGCAGCTTAGGGGGAATGAACACTGAAGCTTTATTT.

This clonotype occurred a few times. This chain connects TRBV19 to TRBJ1-1; D gene unclear. V lost 7 bases and J lost 5, with 11 bases in between. This CDR3 contains 12 residues. Germline V gene data show CDR1 as LNHDA and CDR2 as SQIVND (reference sequence). This CDR3 is CASNGVGTEAFF. CDR3 DNA sequence: TGTGCCAGTAACGGGGTCGGGACTGAAGCTTTCTTT.

This clonotype came up a few times. At one of its ends the junction is not consistent with the germline gene, which may arise from a read error. The chain combines TRBV4-1 with TRBJ2-1, with 7 bases lining up with TRBD1. There are 15 residues in the CDR3. The V gene's germline CDR1 is MGHRA and CDR2 YSYEKL. The CDR3 bases are TGTGCCAGCAGCCACCCTGGGACAGCCGACAATGAGCAGTTCTTC. Its protein product is CASSHPGTADNEQFF.

This clonotype was detected ten times or more. The J gene is TRBJ1-6, the V gene TRBV11-2; D remains unclear. This CDR3 is built from 14 residues. The V and J ends lost 1 base and 5 bases respectively, with 6 bases between them. CDR1 and CDR2 from the germline V gene are SGHAT and FQNNGV. CDR3 bases: TGTGCCAGCAGCTTAGGACCGGATAATTCACCCCTCCACTTT. Its translation: CASSLGPDNSPLHF. Full variable domain (rest looked up from reference TRBV11-2 and TRBJ1-6): EAGVAQSPRYKIIEKRQSVAFWCNPISGHATLYWYQQILGQGPKLLIQFQNNGVVDDSQLPKDRFSAERLKGVDSTLKIQPAKLEDSAVYLCASSLGPDNSPLHFGNGTRLTVT.

The rearrangement links TRBV19 to TRBJ1-5; possibly TRBD1 for D (5 bases). Germline V gene sequence: CDR1 LNHDA, CDR2 SQIVND (reference sequence). The CDR3 covers 14 residues. The V end was cut by 4 bases, the J end by 4 bases, with 11 bases between. CDR3 bases: TGTGCCAGTAGTACAATGGGGGAAAATCAGCCCCAGCATTTT. Its protein product is CASSTMGENQPQHF.

This clonotype was observed a handful of times. This chain joins TRBV20-1 and TRBJ1-6; 10 bases are shared with TRBD1. V gave up 0 bases and J gave up 4 bases; unmatched junction bases: 15. In germline, CDR1 is DFQATT, CDR2 SNEGSKA (reference sequence). This CDR3 has 20 amino acids. The CDR3 loop reads CSAREIKRQGAPQYNSPLHF. The CDR3 coding sequence is TGCAGTGCTAGAGAGATAAAGAGACAGGGGGCGCCCCAATATAATTCACCCCTCCACTTT.

This clonotype was seen at least ten times. This chain connects TRBV7-6 to TRBJ2-4; possible D gene TRBD1, 6 bases. Germline-derived CDR1 and CDR2 are SGHVS and FNYEAQ. Trimming left V 5 bases short and J 0 bases short, with 14 bases between. CDR3 length equals 16 residues. CDR3 nucleotide sequence: TGTGCCAGCAGCCCTCGGGACACCCTAGCCAAAAACATTCAGTACTTC. Translation: CASSPRDTLAKNIQYF.

The gene calls are TRBV9 and TRBJ1-1; the D is unclear. The CDR3 sequence is 14 residues long. Germline CDR1 SGDLS, CDR2 YYNGEE. Trimming stripped 1 base from V and 4 bases from J, with 11 bases between. The CDR3 bases are TGTGCCAGCAGCGTAACTCCCGGGAGCACTGAAGCTTTCTTT. Residues: CASSVTPGSTEAFF.

This clonotype was seen a handful of times. The V call is TRBV6-2 or TRBV6-3, the J call TRBJ2-7; tentative D call: TRBD1 (6 bases). Germline CDR1 is MNHEY and CDR2 is SVGEGT. The CDR3 runs to 15 residues. V gave up 7 bases and J gave up 1 base, with 17 bases separating them. The DNA of the CDR3 is TGTGCCAGCACTCTACAGGGCCGAACTTCCTACGAGCAGTACTTC. It specifies CASTLQGRTSYEQYF.

This clonotype has only a few counts. The V gene is TRBV2, the J gene TRBJ2-1; 12 bases are shared with TRBD1. The CDR3 runs to 15 residues. V was clipped by 6 bases and J by 8 bases; unmatched bases: 8. The V gene's germline CDR1 is SNHLY and CDR2 FYNNEI. The CDR3 DNA sequence: TGTGCCAGCAGGGGACAGGGGGCGGTTGACTATGAGCAGTTCTTC. It is translated as CASRGQGAVDYEQFF.

This rearrangement joins TRBV7-6 to TRBJ1-1; tentative D call: TRBD1 (5 bases). This CDR3 contains 17 residues. Per the germline V gene, CDR1 is SGHVS and CDR2 is FNYEAQ. V lost 4 bases and J lost 0, with 18 bases in between. The CDR3 DNA is TGTGCCAGCAGCTCGAACAGGAGGGGAACCCTGAACACTGAAGCTTTCTTT. This codes for CASSSNRRGTLNTEAFF. Full variable domain (missing parts from reference TRBV7-6 and TRBJ1-1): GAGVSQSPRYKVTKRGQDVALRCDPISGHVSLYWYRQALGQGPEFLTYFNYEAQQDKSGLPNDRFSAERPEGSISTLTIQRTEQRDSAMYRCASSSNRRGTLNTEAFFGQGTRLTVV.

At least ten counts were recorded for this clonotype. This chain joins TRBV7-2 and TRBJ1-2; perhaps TRBD1 as D (5 bases). CDR3 size: 13 residues. V shed 3 bases and J shed 6 bases, with 11 bases lying between them. Per germline, CDR1 SGHTA and CDR2 FQGNSA. CDR3 sequence reads: CASSFFRVDGYTF. The DNA of the CDR3 is TGTGCCAGCAGCTTCTTCAGGGTGGATGGCTACACCTTC.

This clonotype was found a few times. The chain recombines TRBV19 with TRBJ1-1, with D possibly matching TRBD1 (6 bases). Germline V gene data show CDR1 as LNHDA and CDR2 as SQIVND (reference sequence). This CDR3 is 14 amino acids long. Trimming took 3 bases from V and 1 from J, leaving 9 bases between them. In DNA, the CDR3 is TGTGCCAGTAGTATCGGGACAACGAACACTGAAGCTTTCTTT. Protein product: CASSIGTTNTEAFF. Full variable domain (rest looked up from reference TRBV19 and TRBJ1-1): DGGITQSPKYLFRKEGQNVTLSCEQNLNHDAMYWYRQDPGQGLRLIYYSQIVNDFQKGDIAEGYSVSREKKESFPLTVTSAQKNPTAFYLCASSIGTTNTEAFFGQGTRLTVV.

Remarks on this clonotype: This may come from a read error, since a much larger clone is one base off. V gene TRBV7-9 combines with J gene TRBJ2-5, with D perhaps TRBD2 (5 bases). The CDR3 is 14 residues long. Germline V lookup: CDR1 SEHNR, CDR2 FQNEAQ (reference sequence). The CDR3 DNA follows: TGTGCCAGCAGCTCAGACGGGAATCAAGAGACCAAGTACTTC. Encoded protein: CASSSDGNQETKYF.

A few counts support this clonotype. This rearrangement joins TRBV6-2 or TRBV6-3 to TRBJ1-1; a weak D match, TRBD1 (6 bases). Germline V gives CDR1 MNHEY, CDR2 SVGEGT. Trimming left V 5 bases short and J 4 bases short, with 17 bases between. The CDR3 totals 15 residues. CDR3 residues: CASSKSTGRGTEAFF. The DNA for the CDR3 is TGTGCCAGCAGTAAATCGACAGGTCGGGGCACTGAAGCTTTCTTT.

The rearrangement uses TRBV4-2 and TRBJ2-7; D is unresolved. Germline CDR1 LGHNA, CDR2 YNFKEQ. CDR3 length equals 14 residues. V lost 0 bases, J lost 2 bases, and 8 bases lay in between. The CDR3 sequence: CASSQEASTYEQYF. The DNA for the CDR3 is TGTGCCAGCAGCCAAGAAGCCTCAACCTACGAGCAGTACTTC.

The chain combines TRBV20-1 with TRBJ2-1; 7 bases line up with TRBD2. The V gene's germline CDR1 is DFQATT and CDR2 SNEGSKA (reference sequence). Trimming cost V 6 bases and J 4 bases; bases outside gene matches: 18. CDR3 length: 17 residues. The CDR3 region has the DNA TGCAGTGCCACGACCCGGTGGAGCGGGGCTACTTACAATGAGCAGTTCTTC. Translation gives CSATTRWSGATYNEQFF.

This chain connects TRBV6-2 or TRBV6-3 to TRBJ2-1; D is perhaps TRBD1 (5 bases). Trimming removed 2 bases at V and 0 bases at J, with 14 bases between. The CDR3 is 17 residues long. Germline V gives CDR1 MNHEY, CDR2 SVGEGT. The CDR3 nucleotides are TGTGCCAGCAGTTACCCATCGGACACCTCCTCCTACAATGAGCAGTTCTTC. Translation gives CASSYPSDTSSYNEQFF.

The V call is TRBV14, the J call TRBJ2-2, with 7 bases lining up with TRBD1. Germline CDR1 SGHDN, CDR2 FVKESK. V lost 4 bases, J lost 7 bases, and 6 bases stayed unmatched. The CDR3 consists of 14 residues. The CDR3 sequence: CASSLRTGGGELFF. CDR3 nucleotide sequence: TGTGCCAGCAGCCTCCGGACAGGCGGCGGGGAGCTGTTTTTT.

A few counts support this clonotype. The V and J genes are TRBV4-3 and TRBJ2-1; a weak D match, TRBD2 (6 bases). Trimming stripped 2 bases from V and 4 bases from J, with 15 bases between. In germline, CDR1 is LGHNA, CDR2 YSLEER. CDR3 size: 16 residues. This CDR3 is CASSQFWWGTYNEQFF. The CDR3 bases are TGCGCCAGCAGCCAATTTTGGTGGGGGACTTACAATGAGCAGTTCTTC.

J is TRBJ2-1 and V is TRBV19; possibly TRBD2 for D (6 bases). CDR1 and CDR2 (germline): LNHDA, SQIVND (reference sequence). The CDR3 is 13 amino acids. V dropped 3 bases and J dropped 9 bases, with 12 bases sitting between them. DNA of the CDR3: TGTGCCAGTAGTATCGGGCGGGGTTCTGAGCAGTTCTTC. Translated: CASSIGRGSEQFF.

The CDR3 region has the DNA TGTGCCAGCAGGCGGGACAGCGGTACGGCCGGGGAGCTGTTTTTT. Amino acid sequence: CASRRDSGTAGELFF. V usage is TRBV6-1 and J usage is TRBJ2-2, with TRBD1 as a possible D gene (7 bases). The V gene's germline CDR1 is MNHNS and CDR2 SASEGT. The CDR3 covers 15 residues. Trimming stripped 6 bases from V and 6 bases from J, with 17 bases between.

In this sample, this clonotype turned up a few times. The V and J genes are TRBV5-6 and TRBJ1-6; D remains unclear. From germline, CDR1 is SGHDT and CDR2 YYEEEE. The CDR3 contains 17 residues. V lost 1 base and J lost 7, with 18 bases in between. The CDR3 spells CASSLSPITRSNSPLHF. The CDR3 coding sequence is TGTGCCAGCAGCTTGTCTCCCATAACAAGATCGAATTCACCCCTCCACTTT.

The table lists this clonotype with a few counts. The chain has TRBV5-6 and TRBJ2-3, with 11 bases matching TRBD2. Trimming took 3 bases from V and 3 from J; bases not matched to a gene: 6. CDR3 length: 16 amino acids. Per germline, CDR1 SGHDT and CDR2 YYEEEE. The CDR3 nucleotides are TGTGCCAGCAGCTCTTTAGCGGGGGGGCGAACAGATACGCAGTATTTT. It translates to CASSSLAGGRTDTQYF.

This clonotype was picked up a small number of times. This sequence joins TRBV6-1 and TRBJ1-1; D remains unclear. The ends were cut back, 1 base at V and 2 bases at J, with 8 bases in the middle. The CDR3 is made up of 14 amino acids. Germline CDR1 is MNHNS and CDR2 is SASEGT. The chain's CDR3 is CASSEGGSNTEAFF. Written as DNA, the CDR3 is TGTGCCAGCAGTGAAGGTGGCAGCAACACTGAAGCTTTCTTT.

In the case of this clonotype: This CDR3 fails to terminate in the conserved phenylalanine or tryptophan, so it likely reflects a read error. The chain uses TRBV19 and TRBJ1-2, with D uncertain. Trimming stripped 5 bases from V and 0 bases from J, with 10 bases between. Germline lookup yields CDR1 LNHDA and CDR2 SQIVND (reference sequence). The CDR3 contains 14 residues. The CDR3 protein is CASSWTTSNYGYTL. The CDR3 DNA is TGTGCCAGTAGTTGGACCACCTCTAACTATGGCTACACCTTA.

This clonotype was seen only a few times. With a much larger clone just one base away, this may be a read error. The V call is TRBV7-2, the J call TRBJ1-6, with no clear D. CDR3 length equals 15 residues. In germline, CDR1 is SGHTA, CDR2 FQGNSA. Trimming pared 7 bases from V and 0 bases from J, leaving 10 bases between. The CDR3 DNA follows: TGTGCCAGCATTACCAGGAGCTCCTATAATTCACCCCTCCACTTT. It translates to CASITRSSYNSPLHF.

This clonotype was seen repeatedly, ten times or more. The chain combines TRBV7-8 with TRBJ1-3; D not certain. CDR1 and CDR2 (germline): SGHVS, FQNEAQ. V was pared by 5 bases and J by 0 bases, with 8 bases between. This CDR3 is 14 amino acids long. The CDR3 here is CASSPDLSGNTIYF. The CDR3 coding sequence is TGTGCCAGCAGCCCCGATCTCTCTGGAAACACCATATATTTT.